The T cell receptor (beta chain) under discussion was sequenced for a study of T cells in Graves' hyperthyroidism and ophthalmopathy. The investigators amplified TCR beta CDR3 regions from RNA transcripts. When the TCR CDR3 underwent first-round RT-PCR, the HTBI primer set was used. MiXCR, applied by TCRdb to the multiplex PCR reads, yields one record per CDR3 protein. Here the sample spans fewer than 650,000 distinct CDR3 sequences, roughly 15% being singletons. This clonotype was found many times. V dropped 5 bases and J dropped 6 bases, with 19 bases sitting between them. The CDR3 has 15 residues. CDR1 is SGHAT and CDR2 is FQNNGV in the germline V gene.

What was sequenced was blood. The source is a woman aged 40 to 55 with Graves' hyperthyroidism. The J gene is TRBJ1-1, the V gene TRBV11-2; a weak D match, TRBD1 (5 bases). In nucleotides, the CDR3 is TGTGCCAGCAGCGCAGGGACGCTCCAAGGGGCTGAAGCTTTCTTT. It codes for CASSAGTLQGAEAFF.